These T cell receptor beta chains were read from a single sample in a study of cytomegalovirus exposure and HLA in healthy donors. TCRdb's copy holds only in-frame clones and misses some; the assay was immunoSEQ multiplex PCR. The data contain some 140,000 clones, 75% to 85% of them singletons. Sequencing was carried out using PBMCs. The receptor set was obtained from a female donor in good health and CMV-seropositive. CDR3s include the opening cysteine and the closing phenylalanine or tryptophan. The D gene is left open where the match is weak. Clone size appears in some rows only: once, few, many, or a class for an expanded clone.

.	TRBJ2-6	few	TRBV11-2	TGTGCCAGCAGCTTAGTTGGGGGACTGATCTCTGGGGCCAACGTCCTGACTTTC	CASSLVGGLISGANVLTF
TRBD1	TRBJ1-6	few	TRBV5-8	TGTGCCAGCAGCATGGACAGGGGGTTGACCTATAATTCACCCCTCCACTTT	CASSMDRGLTYNSPLHF
.	TRBJ2-5	.	TRBV18	TGTGCCAGCTCGCAGAACCGGGGTAGAGAGACCCAGTACTTC	CASSQNRGRETQYF
TRBD2	TRBJ2-2	once	TRBV5-4	TGTGCCAGCAGCCCTCTTGGTGTGGGGGCACTAGCGGGAGCCGGGGAGCTGTTTTTT	CASSPLGVGALAGAGELFF
.	TRBJ1-1	.	TRBV10-3	TGTGCCCCGGGTGGAACAGGTAGCACTGAAGCTTTCTTT	CAPGGTGSTEAFF
TRBD1	TRBJ1-1	once	TRBV2	TGTGCCAGCAGTAAAAAAGGGACAGGGAACACTGAAGCTTTCTTT	CASSKKGTGNTEAFF
.	TRBJ2-1	.	TRBV5-1	TGCGCCACGACCCGGGACACTACCTACAATGAGCAGTTCTTC	CATTRDTTYNEQFF
TRBD1	TRBJ2-2	.	TRBV6-5	TGTGCCAGCAGCAATAACAGGGGGCGGACCGGGGAGCTGTTTTTT	CASSNNRGRTGELFF
TRBD1	TRBJ2-2	few	TRBV13	TGTGCCAGCAGCTCTTCTACTACAGGGGCCCGGGGTACCGGGGAGCTGTTTTTT	CASSSSTTGARGTGELFF
.	TRBJ1-2	once	TRBV7-9	TGTTCCAGCAGCTCGACAGGTTATGGCTACACCTTC	CSSSSTGYGYTF
.	TRBJ1-6	.	TRBV2	TGTGCCAGCAGCGGGACACGTAATTCACCCCTCCACTTT	CASSGTRNSPLHF
.	TRBJ1-5	.	TRBV6-5	TGTGCCAGCAGTCTAGCGGACAATCAGCCCCAGCATTTT	CASSLADNQPQHF
TRBD1	TRBJ2-5	once	TRBV28	TGTGTAGTCCGGGACAGGGGGCGAGAGACCCAGTACTTC	CVVRDRGRETQYF
TRBD2	TRBJ2-2	.	TRBV4-1	TGCGCCAGCAGCCTGGGGGGGGGCACCGGGGAGCTGTTTTTT	CASSLGGGTGELFF
TRBD1	TRBJ1-4	.	TRBV7-6	TGTGCCAGCAGCTACGCGGGACAGGGGGTGGGAAAACTGTTTTTT	CASSYAGQGVGKLFF
TRBD1	TRBJ2-7	few	TRBV19	TGTGCCAGTAGTTGGGACAGGAGCTCCTACGAGCAGTACTTC	CASSWDRSSYEQYF
TRBD1	TRBJ2-1	.	TRBV20-1	TGCAGTGCTCCAGGGGGCTATGAGCAGTTCTTC	CSAPGGYEQFF
.	TRBJ2-6	.	TRBV7-2	TGTGCCAGCAGCTTTTCTCGTGGGGCCAACGTCCTGACTTTC	CASSFSRGANVLTF
TRBD1	TRBJ2-7	.	TRBV29-1	TGCAGCGCCCGGACAGGGGCCTACGAGCAGTACTTC	CSARTGAYEQYF
.	TRBJ2-1	.	TRBV7-2	TGTGCCAGCAGCCGAACAGGTTTTTCCTACAATGAGCAGTTCTTC	CASSRTGFSYNEQFF
TRBD2	TRBJ2-1	few	TRBV7-7	TGTGCCAGCAGCCCTCTAGCGGGAATCTACAATGAGCAGTTCTTC	CASSPLAGIYNEQFF
.	TRBJ1-2	.	TRBV10-3	TGTGCCATCATGGAGGGGCAGGGAAACTATGGCTACACCTTC	CAIMEGQGNYGYTF
.	TRBJ1-1	.	TRBV7-6	TGTGCCAGCAGCCCCGTCGAGGGTGAAGCTTTCTTT	CASSPVEGEAFF
TRBD2	TRBJ2-3	.	TRBV5-1	TGCGCCAGCAGCTTGGCTAGGACTAGCGGGAGCTATACAGATACGCAGTATTTT	CASSLARTSGSYTDTQYF
.	TRBJ2-3	.	TRBV6-5	TGTGCCAGCCGCGGACAGTACACAGATACGCAGTATTTT	CASRGQYTDTQYF
.	TRBJ1-1	.	TRBV6-5	TGTGCCACTGGCGGGGGAGCTTTCTTT	CATGGGAFF
TRBD2	TRBJ2-1	few	TRBV10-2	TGCGCCAGCACACTAGCGGGGCCCCACAATGAGCAGTTCTTC	CASTLAGPHNEQFF
.	TRBJ2-7	.	TRBV5-1	TGCGCCAGCAGCGTCGAGGCCGCCTCCTACGAGCAGTACTTC	CASSVEAASYEQYF
TRBD1	TRBJ1-2	few	TRBV6-5	TGTGCCAGCAGACCACAGGGGGCAATTCTTGGCTACACCTTC	CASRPQGAILGYTF
.	TRBJ2-1	few	TRBV9	TGTGCCAGCAGCGGCGGGGTCAATGAGCAGTTCTTC	CASSGGVNEQFF
TRBD2	TRBJ2-7	.	TRBV28	TGTGCCAGCAGTCCCTATGCGGGGGGCGCCTACGAGCAGTACTTC	CASSPYAGGAYEQYF
TRBD1	TRBJ1-1	.	TRBV19	TGTGCCAGTAGTCCGGTTAGCAGGGGGCTTATGGAAGCTTTCTTT	CASSPVSRGLMEAFF
TRBD2	TRBJ2-1	.	TRBV27	TGTGCCAGCAGTCCGGGGACTATTTACTCGGGTGAGCAGTTCTTC	CASSPGTIYSGEQFF
.	TRBJ2-5	.	TRBV5-1	TGCGCCAGCAGCGCACAGGGACAAGAGACCCAGTACTTC	CASSAQGQETQYF
.	TRBJ2-7	few	TRBV4-2	TGTGCCAGCAGCCAAGACGGGACTAGGACAGGCGAGCAGTACTTC	CASSQDGTRTGEQYF
TRBD2	TRBJ2-7	.	TRBV30	TGTGCCTGGAGTCAGGGAGGGCCCCACGAGCAGTACTTC	CAWSQGGPHEQYF
.	TRBJ2-1	.	TRBV11-2	TGTGCCAGCAGCTTAGGGGGAGTAGGCAATGAGCAGTTCTTC	CASSLGGVGNEQFF
.	TRBJ2-7	once	TRBV18	TGTGCCAGCTCAAGACAGAGAAGCTCCTACGAGCAGTACTTC	CASSRQRSSYEQYF
.	TRBJ1-2	.	TRBV5-1	TGCGCCAGCAGCATAGGGGACGGCGGGGGCTATGGCTACACCTTC	CASSIGDGGGYGYTF
.	TRBJ1-2	.	TRBV2	TGTGCCAGCAGTGAAGAGAGGGGGAATAACTATGGCTACACCTTC	CASSEERGNNYGYTF
TRBD1	TRBJ2-2	.	TRBV5-1	TGCGCCAGCAGCTTGCTTCCACCGGGACAGGGCACCGGGGAGCTGTTTTTT	CASSLLPPGQGTGELFF
.	TRBJ1-2	.	TRBV11-2	TGTGCCAGCAGTGTTGGACAGAATTATGGCTACACCTTC	CASSVGQNYGYTF
.	TRBJ1-2	few	TRBV28	TGTGCCAGCAGCCCTGACAGGAAATATGGCTACACCTTC	CASSPDRKYGYTF
.	TRBJ1-2	.	TRBV27	TGTGCCAGCAGTTTATCGCCTGGAGGGCAGAATGGCTACACCTTC	CASSLSPGGQNGYTF
.	TRBJ2-7	.	TRBV7-8	TGTGCCAGCAGCTTAGGCATGGAGAGGGAGCAGTACTTC	CASSLGMEREQYF
TRBD1	TRBJ2-7	few	TRBV25-1	TGTGCCAGCAGTGGGGATGGGGGACAGGCCTCCTACGAGCAGTACTTC	CASSGDGGQASYEQYF
TRBD2	TRBJ2-1	.	TRBV7-2	TGTGCCAGCAGCTTGTGGACTAGCGGGAGTCATCTGTTCTTC	CASSLWTSGSHLFF
TRBD1	TRBJ2-2	.	TRBV6-4	TGTGCCAGCAGTTCCGGGACAGGAAACACCGGGGAGCTGTTTTTT	CASSSGTGNTGELFF
.	TRBJ1-3	.	TRBV11-2	TGTGCCAGCAGCCCCGGAACCAGGGGTGGAAACACCATATATTTT	CASSPGTRGGNTIYF
.	TRBJ1-3	.	TRBV27	TGTGCCAGCAGTTTATCGTGTAACTCTGGAAACACCATATATTTT	CASSLSCNSGNTIYF
.	TRBJ2-2	.	TRBV28	TGTGCCAGCAGTCCAACAGGGACCGGGGAGCTGTTTTTT	CASSPTGTGELFF
.	TRBJ2-7	few	TRBV30	TGTGCCTCGTCCCGGGACACAGCCTACGAGCAGTACTTC	CASSRDTAYEQYF
.	TRBJ1-2	once	TRBV5-1	TGCGCCAGCAGCTTGATTGCCAGTTTCTATGGCTACACCTTC	CASSLIASFYGYTF
.	TRBJ1-1	.	TRBV5-1	TGCGCCAGCAGCTTGCGGGGAACGAACACTGAAGCTTTCTTT	CASSLRGTNTEAFF
TRBD2	TRBJ2-5	.	TRBV6-5	TGTGCCAGCAGCCAAGGACTAGCGGGGGAAAAGACCCAGTACTTC	CASSQGLAGEKTQYF
.	TRBJ2-7	.	TRBV6-6	TGTGCCAGCAGTTCATTGCAGGCCTACGAGCAGTACTTC	CASSSLQAYEQYF
.	TRBJ1-2	.	TRBV27	TGTGCCAGCAGTGACCCCAAACAGTTCCATGATTTACGCTTC	CASSDPKQFHDLRF
.	TRBJ2-7	.	TRBV7-9	TGTGCCAGCAGCTTATCTTCATCCAACGAGCTGTACTTC	CASSLSSSNELYF